These 5 T cell receptor beta chains share one sample of origin, sequenced in a study of cytomegalovirus exposure and HLA in healthy donors. PCR primers comprised 60 Vbeta and 13 Jbeta primers. Profiled with immunoSEQ multiplex PCR; TCRdb holds only in-frame clones, not every one. The sample comprises 89,000 or so clones, about 69% of which are singletons, and around 4.3% rests with the top ten. Sequences were obtained from PBMCs. These receptors were collected from a man aged 55 to 70 in good health and CMV-seronegative.

This clone was detected once. The CDR3 coding sequence is TGTGCCAGCACCAGGGTAGCGGGGACGGTGGAGACCCAGTACTTC. It translates to CASTRVAGTVETQYF. V gene TRBV5-6 combines with J gene TRBJ2-5; TRBD2 agrees at 8 bases. With 6 bases clipped from V and 5 bases from J, the junction kept 12 bases outside the gene matches. The CDR3 covers 15 residues. CDR1 is SGHDT, CDR2 YYEEEE, per germline.

A few counts support this clone. The rearrangement links TRBV5-1 to TRBJ2-1; D is possibly TRBD2 (5 bases). Trimming shortened V by 4 bases and J by 1 base, and 12 bases separated the two germline ends. The CDR3 is 15 amino acids. The germline V gene has CDR1 SGHRS and CDR2 YFSETQ. For the CDR3, the DNA is TGCGCCAGCAGCACGGAGGCAGGTTCCTACAATGAGCAGTTCTTC. Protein: CASSTEAGSYNEQFF.

The chain couples TRBV7-2 to TRBJ2-5; TRBD2 might be the D (5 bases). Germline V gene lookup returns CDR1 SGHTA and CDR2 FQGNSA. Between the trimmed V and J ends, which lost 4 bases and 2 bases, there was a span of 11 bases. This CDR3 region has 14 residues. The DNA of the CDR3 is TGTGCCAGCAGCTCCCGTTCGGGGCAAGAGACCCAGTACTTC. As protein: CASSSRSGQETQYF.

The chain has TRBV7-9 and TRBJ2-3, with 9 bases aligning to TRBD1. The germline V gene encodes CDR1 SEHNR and CDR2 FQNEAQ (reference sequence). The ends lost 4 bases at V and 5 bases at J; junction bases unmatched: 7. CDR3 length equals 15 residues. CDR3 sequence: CASSSLGQGRDTQYF. CDR3 in DNA: TGTGCCAGCAGCTCCCTCGGACAGGGGAGAGATACGCAGTATTTT.

The chain employs TRBV27 and TRBJ1-2; TRBD1 agrees at 8 bases. Germline lookup yields CDR1 MNHEY and CDR2 SMNVEV (reference sequence). CDR3 length equals 13 residues. Trimming removed 6 bases from V and 6 bases from J; junction bases left unmatched: 6. DNA of the CDR3: TGTGCCAGCAGGCCTCAGGGGGCGGATGGCTACACCTTC. Amino acids: CASRPQGADGYTF.